The subject of this entry is one T cell receptor beta chain. These data come from a study of neoadjuvant anti-PD-1 for oral cavity cancer. Assay: immunoSEQ multiplex PCR; the TCRdb copy retains only in-frame clones and omits some. The sample carries about 72,000 clones, around 83% recorded once. The input for sequencing was PBMCs, taken before nivolumab (anti-PD-1) treatment. This clonotype was sampled from a person aged 40 to 85 with oral cavity squamous cell carcinoma.

The CDR3 sequence is CATSDTAGELFF. The CDR3 DNA is TGTGCCACCTCGGACACAGCCGGGGAGCTGTTTTTT. The chain carries TRBV10-3 and TRBJ2-2; D might be TRBD1 (5 bases). Germline-derived CDR1 and CDR2 are ENHRY and SYGVKD. This CDR3 has 12 residues. The V end lost 10 bases, the J end lost 6 bases, and 12 bases lay between the germline ends.